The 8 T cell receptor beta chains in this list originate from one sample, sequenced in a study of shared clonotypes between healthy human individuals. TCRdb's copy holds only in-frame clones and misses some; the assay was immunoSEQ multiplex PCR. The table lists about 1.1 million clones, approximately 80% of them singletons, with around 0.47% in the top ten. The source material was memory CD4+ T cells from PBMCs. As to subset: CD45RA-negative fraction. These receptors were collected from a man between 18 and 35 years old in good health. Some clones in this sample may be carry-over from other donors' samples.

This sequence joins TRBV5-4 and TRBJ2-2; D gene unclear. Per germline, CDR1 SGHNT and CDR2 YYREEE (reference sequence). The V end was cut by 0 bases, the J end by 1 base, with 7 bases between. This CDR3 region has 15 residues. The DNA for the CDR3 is TGTGCCAGCAGCTTGGTAGAAGGGAACACCGGGGAGCTGTTTTTT. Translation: CASSLVEGNTGELFF.

This chain's CDR3 is CSPADGETQYF. As DNA, the CDR3 is TGCAGCCCTGCGGACGGAGAGACCCAGTACTTC. The chain couples TRBV20-1 to TRBJ2-5; unclear D gene. This CDR3 has 11 residues. Germline values: CDR1 DFQATT, CDR2 SNEGSKA (reference sequence).

The CDR3 coding sequence is TGTGCCAGCAGTTACTCGAGGGACGGCGGTAAGGGCTACACCTTC. It translates to CASSYSRDGGKGYTF. The genes are TRBV6-5 and TRBJ1-2, with a possible D match to TRBD1 (5 bases). The CDR3 is made up of 15 amino acids. Between the trimmed V and J ends, which lost 0 bases and 8 bases, there was a span of 16 bases. Germline V gives CDR1 MNHEY, CDR2 SVGAGI.

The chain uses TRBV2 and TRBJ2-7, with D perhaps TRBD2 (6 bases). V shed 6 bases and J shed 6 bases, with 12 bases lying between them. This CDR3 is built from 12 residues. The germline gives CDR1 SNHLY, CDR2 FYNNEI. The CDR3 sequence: CASSRDLFEQYF. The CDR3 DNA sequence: TGTGCCAGCAGCCGGGACTTGTTCGAGCAGTACTTC.

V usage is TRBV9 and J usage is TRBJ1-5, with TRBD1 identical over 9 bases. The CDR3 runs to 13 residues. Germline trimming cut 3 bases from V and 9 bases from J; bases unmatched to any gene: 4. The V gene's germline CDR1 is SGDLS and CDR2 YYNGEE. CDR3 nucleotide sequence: TGTGCCAGCAGCGCAACAGGGGGCTGGCCCCAGCATTTT. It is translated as CASSATGGWPQHF.

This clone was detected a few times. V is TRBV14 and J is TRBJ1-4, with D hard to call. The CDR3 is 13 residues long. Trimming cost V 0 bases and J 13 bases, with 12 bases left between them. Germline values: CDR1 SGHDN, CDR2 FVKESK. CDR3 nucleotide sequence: TGTGCCAGCAGCCAAGATTTGTATCGGGGACTGTTTTTT. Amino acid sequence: CASSQDLYRGLFF. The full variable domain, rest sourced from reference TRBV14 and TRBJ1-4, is EAGVTQFPSHSVIEKGQTVTLRCDPISGHDNLYWYRRVMGKEIKFLLHFVKESKQDESGMPNNRFLAERTGGTYSTLKVQPAELEDSGVYFCASSQDLYRGLFFGSGTQLSVL.

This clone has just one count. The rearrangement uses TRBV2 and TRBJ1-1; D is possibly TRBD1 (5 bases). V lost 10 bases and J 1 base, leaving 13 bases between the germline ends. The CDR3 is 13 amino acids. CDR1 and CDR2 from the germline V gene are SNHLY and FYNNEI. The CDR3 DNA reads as TGTGCCACTTCGACAGACCAGAACACTGAAGCTTTCTTT. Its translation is CATSTDQNTEAFF.

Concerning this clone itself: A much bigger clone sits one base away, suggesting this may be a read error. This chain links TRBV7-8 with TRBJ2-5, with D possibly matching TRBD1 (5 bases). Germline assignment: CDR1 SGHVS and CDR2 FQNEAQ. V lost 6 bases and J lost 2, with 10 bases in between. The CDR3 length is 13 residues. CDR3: CASSFDRQETQYF. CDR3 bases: TGTGCCAGCAGTTTCGACAGACAAGAGACCCAGTACTTC.